A single sample gave rise to the 4 T cell receptor beta chains below, sequenced in a study of OX40 agonist ivuxolimab in advanced cancers. Library construction relied on the immunoSEQ multiplex PCR assay. This is the immuneACCESS table as TCRdb keeps it, with only in-frame sequences that have V and J called. A part of the clones is gone; compared with another copy, unresolved V genes explain less than half, and the rest is unexplained. For this sample the table gives 90,000 to 120,000 clones, of which around 93% were detected only once. Jointly, the top ten make up roughly 1.1% of the sample. The material was CD4+ or CD8+ T cells sorted from blood, obtained in a trial of the OX40 agonist ivuxolimab. The receptors were gathered from an adult with an advanced solid tumor such as melanoma, head and neck, liver or kidney cancer.

The chain employs TRBV18 and TRBJ1-4; the D is unclear. CDR1 is KGHSH, CDR2 LQKENI, per germline. Between the trimmed V and J ends, which lost 2 bases and 8 bases, there was a span of 9 bases. The CDR3 has 13 amino acids. The CDR3 DNA reads as TGTGCCAGCTCACCATTGAGTGAGGAAAAACTGTTTTTT. Translating gives CASSPLSEEKLFF.

The CDR3 nucleotides are TGTGCCAGTAGGGCGACAGGGGGAATCACTGAAGCTTTCTTT. Translating gives CASRATGGITEAFF. The chain employs TRBV19 and TRBJ1-1; TRBD1 aligns across 9 bases. Trimming removed 6 bases from V and 4 bases from J; junction bases left unmatched: 6. The CDR3 length is 14 residues. The germline CDR1 and CDR2 sequences are LNHDA and SQIVND (reference sequence).

CDR3 amino acids: CASSSSSGRIDEQFF. The DNA of the CDR3 is TGTGCCAGCAGCTCCTCTAGCGGGAGAATAGATGAGCAGTTCTTC. The chain combines TRBV7-9 with TRBJ2-1; the match to TRBD2 covers 10 bases. V lost 4 bases to trimming and J lost 8 bases; unmatched junction nucleotides: 8. Germline CDR1 and CDR2: SEHNR and FQNEAQ (reference sequence). This CDR3 spans 15 amino acids.

This clone appeared once. This rearrangement joins TRBV5-1 to TRBJ2-4; D not resolved. The ends were cut back, 0 bases at V and 7 bases at J, with 17 bases in the middle. This CDR3 is 16 amino acids long. Germline values: CDR1 SGHRS, CDR2 YFSETQ. CDR3 amino acids: CASSLGPGTLGNIQYF. DNA of the CDR3: TGCGCCAGCAGCTTGGGCCCGGGTACCCTAGGGAACATTCAGTACTTC. The full variable domain, its missing parts supplied by reference TRBV5-1 and TRBJ2-4, is KAGVTQTPRYLIKTRGQQVTLSCSPISGHRSVSWYQQTPGQGLQFLFEYFSETQRNKGNFPGRFSGRQFSNSRSEMNVSTLELGDSALYLCASSLGPGTLGNIQYFGAGTRLSVL.